The source of this TCR beta chain is a study of response to subunit inactivated influenza vaccine. This CDR3 is 14 amino acids long. V shed 5 bases, J shed 4 bases, and the junction held 3 bases outside the gene matches. This clonotype has a count of ten or more. The antigen remains undetermined. Study observations and caveats: Every seasonal influenza vaccination brings in few new T cells, the authors suggested.

MiXCR, applied by TCRdb to the RT-PCR reads, yields one record per CDR3 protein. Among about 530,000 distinct CDR3 sequences, about an eighth were seen once, and the ten largest hold about 10%. This chain uses TRBV12-3 or TRBV12-4 with TRBJ1-2, with TRBD1 identical over 11 bases. The TCR comes from a man between 45 and 60 years old who received an inactivated influenza vaccine. Sample: PBMCs from blood, taken on the day of vaccination. The CDR3 protein is CASSPGTGGYGYTF. DNA for the CDR3: TGTGCCAGCAGTCCGGGGACAGGGGGCTATGGCTACACCTTC.